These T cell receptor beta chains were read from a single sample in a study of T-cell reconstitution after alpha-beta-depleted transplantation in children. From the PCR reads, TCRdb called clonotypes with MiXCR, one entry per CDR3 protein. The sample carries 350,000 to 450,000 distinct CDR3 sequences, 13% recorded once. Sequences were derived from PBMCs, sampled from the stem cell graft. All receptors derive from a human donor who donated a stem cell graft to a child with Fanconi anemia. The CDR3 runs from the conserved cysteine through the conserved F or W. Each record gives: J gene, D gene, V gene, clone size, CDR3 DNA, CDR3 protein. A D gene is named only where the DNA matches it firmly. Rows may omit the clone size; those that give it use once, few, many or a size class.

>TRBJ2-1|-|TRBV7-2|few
TGTGCCAGCAGCTTACGGGGGCGGTCCGGCAATGAGCAGTTCTTC
CASSLRGRSGNEQFF
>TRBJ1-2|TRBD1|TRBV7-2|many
TGTGCCAGCAGCTTGGACAGGTCGGGTGGCTACACCTTC
CASSLDRSGGYTF
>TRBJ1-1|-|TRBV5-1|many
TGCGCCAGCAGCTTAAACCAGGGGACCACTGAAGCTTTCTTT
CASSLNQGTTEAFF
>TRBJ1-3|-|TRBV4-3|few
TGCGCCAGCAGCCAAGATACCGAGCCTGGAAACACCATATATTTT
CASSQDTEPGNTIYF
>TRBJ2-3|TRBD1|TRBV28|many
TGTGGAATACAGGGGACAACAGATACGCAGTATTTT
CGIQGTTDTQYF
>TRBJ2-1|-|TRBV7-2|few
TGTGCCAGCAGCTTATTTGGTCCGAGGACAAGTGATGAGCAGTTCTTC
CASSLFGPRTSDEQFF
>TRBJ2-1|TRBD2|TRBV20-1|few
TGCAGTGCCGCGGGGGGAGTCTCCTACAATGAGCAGTTCTTC
CSAAGGVSYNEQFF
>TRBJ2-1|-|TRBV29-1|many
TGCAGCGTAGTTACTGGGCTCACCTACAATGAGCAGTTCTTC
CSVVTGLTYNEQFF
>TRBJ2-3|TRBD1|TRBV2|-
TGTGCCAGCACCCTTAGGCAGGGGGTCGTTAGTACGCAGTATTTT
CASTLRQGVVSTQYF
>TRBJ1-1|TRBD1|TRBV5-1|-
TGCGCCAGCAGGACAGGGGGCTCTATCGGGACTGAAGCTTTCTTT
CASRTGGSIGTEAFF
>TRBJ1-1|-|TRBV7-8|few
TGTGCCAGCAGCGGGGGCTCGGCAGGAGGGTTACTTTTCTTT
CASSGGSAGGLLFF
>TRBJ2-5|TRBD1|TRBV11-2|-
TGTGCCAGCAGCCAAGGGGGACAGACATCCCAGTACTTC
CASSQGGQTSQYF
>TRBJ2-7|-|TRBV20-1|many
TGCAGTGCTAGTCCCCAGGTCGGGAACGAGCAGTACTTC
CSASPQVGNEQYF
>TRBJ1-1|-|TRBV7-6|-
TGTGCCAGCAGCTTAGAGCGCGGGCGAGAAGCTTTCTTT
CASSLERGREAFF
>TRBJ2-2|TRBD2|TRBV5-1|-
TGCGCCAGCAGCATGCCTAGCGGGGGGCCGAACACCGGGGAGCTGTTTTTT
CASSMPSGGPNTGELFF
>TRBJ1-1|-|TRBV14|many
TGTGCCAGCAGCCAACTCCAGAACACTGAAGCTTTCTTT
CASSQLQNTEAFF
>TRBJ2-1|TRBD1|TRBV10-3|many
TGTGCCATCAGGGCGACAGGGTACAATGAGCAGTTCTTC
CAIRATGYNEQFF
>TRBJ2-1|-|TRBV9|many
TGTGCCAGCAGCCCGTGGGGGGCCTCCTACAATGAGCAGTTCTTC
CASSPWGASYNEQFF
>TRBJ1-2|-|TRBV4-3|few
TGCGCCAGCAGCCAAGATAGGAGGTACTATGGCTACACCTTC
CASSQDRRYYGYTF
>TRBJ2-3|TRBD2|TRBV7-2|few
TGTGCCAGCAGCCCCTCCGGGGGGATTACGCAGTATTTT
CASSPSGGITQYF
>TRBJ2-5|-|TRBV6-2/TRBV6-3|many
TGTGCCAGCAGTTACGAGGTGACCCAGTACTTC
CASSYEVTQYF
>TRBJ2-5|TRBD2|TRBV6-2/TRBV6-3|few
TGTGCCAGCAGTTATCCCCATCCGAGACTAGCGGGGGTCCAAGAGACCCAGTACTTC
CASSYPHPRLAGVQETQYF
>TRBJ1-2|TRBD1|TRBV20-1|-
TGCTCCGCTGCCGGGACAGGCTATGGCTACACCTTC
CSAAGTGYGYTF
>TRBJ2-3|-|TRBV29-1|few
TGCAGCGTTGTGGAGGGCGCGAATACGCAGTATTTT
CSVVEGANTQYF
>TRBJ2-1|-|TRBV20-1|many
TGCAGTGCTACTAGGCCCGGAAGCTCCTACAATGAGCAGTTCTTC
CSATRPGSSYNEQFF
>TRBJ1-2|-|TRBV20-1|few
TGCAGTGCGCCTATTCCGGACAGCTATGGCTACACCTTC
CSAPIPDSYGYTF